Below, 2 T cell receptor beta chains from the same sample are listed, as sequenced in a study of molecular identifiers for immune sequencing clone quantification. TCRdb used MiXCR to reprocess the PCR reads, holding one entry per CDR3 protein. The sample gives over 550,000 distinct CDR3 sequences, 25% of which show up once; about 0.73% is in the top ten. Sequencing input: naive CD8+ T cells from blood, with Jurkat cell RNA spiked in. The subset: FACS-sorted CD8+CD4-CCR7+CD45RA+ naive T cells. The receptors shown here come from a human donor in good health. Some libraries in this study had Jurkat cell RNA spiked in.

There are a few counts of this clonotype. The rearrangement uses TRBV6-5 and TRBJ1-1; D uncertain. The CDR3 contains 15 residues. Germline V gene sequence: CDR1 MNHEY, CDR2 SVGAGI. Trimming pared 5 bases from V and 1 base from J, leaving 14 bases between. In nucleotides, the CDR3 is TGTGCCAGCAGTCCTACAGCGCGAGGGAACACTGAAGCTTTCTTT. This encodes CASSPTARGNTEAFF.

The gene calls are TRBV11-2 and TRBJ2-3; 10 bases agree with TRBD2. The CDR3 sequence is 18 residues long. Germline loops: CDR1 SGHAT, CDR2 FQNNGV. Trimming cost V 4 bases and J 0 bases; bases outside gene matches: 10. The CDR3 DNA reads as TGTGCCAGCAGCTCGGGACTAGCGCAGACCTCTAGCACAGATACGCAGTATTTT. Amino acids: CASSSGLAQTSSTDTQYF. The full variable domain, its missing parts supplied by reference TRBV11-2 and TRBJ2-3, is EAGVAQSPRYKIIEKRQSVAFWCNPISGHATLYWYQQILGQGPKLLIQFQNNGVVDDSQLPKDRFSAERLKGVDSTLKIQPAKLEDSAVYLCASSSGLAQTSSTDTQYFGPGTRLTVL.